This passage covers 28 T cell receptor beta chains from one sample sequenced in a study of T cells after yellow fever vaccination (dated by TCRdb to the late 2010s). Libraries came from 5' RACE. Instrument on record: Illumina HiSeq 2500. TCRdb ran its own pipeline on the public reads, namely fastp trimming at Q25 and MiXCR clone calling, and kept in-frame beta chains. Each entry is one CDR3 protein sequence, shown with its most common DNA and genes. Counted in this sample were 500,000 to 650,000 distinct CDR3 sequences; 9% to 15% of them appeared once. More than 13% of the sample is held by the ten biggest clonotypes. This sample's treatment or condition label indicates: live attenuated yellow fever vaccine strain. This specimen consisted of PBMCs, obtained on the day of the yellow fever booster vaccination. These receptors originate from a man aged 25 to 45 who received the YFV17D yellow fever vaccine.

CDR3 protein: CASSFGSGGEKTQYF. DNA for the CDR3: TGTGCCAGCAGCTTCGGTAGCGGGGGGGAGAAGACCCAGTACTTC. The rearrangement joins TRBV7-8 to TRBJ2-5; 11 bases line up with TRBD2. Germline loops: CDR1 SGHVS, CDR2 FQNEAQ. This CDR3 contains 15 residues. Trimming removed 3 bases from V and 6 bases from J; junction bases left unmatched: 6.

This clonotype occurred a few times. This chain connects TRBV7-2 to TRBJ2-2; D assignment may be TRBD1 or TRBD2 (5 bases each). V was cut by 4 bases and J by 3 bases, with 9 bases left in between. The CDR3 is made up of 14 amino acids. Germline values: CDR1 SGHTA, CDR2 FQGNSA. The CDR3 nucleotides read TGTGCCAGCAGCTCTCGGGGCTACACCGGGGAGCTGTTTTTT. It is translated as CASSSRGYTGELFF.

This clonotype was counted only a few times. The V gene is TRBV20-1, the J gene TRBJ2-2, with D unclear. Trimming took 1 base from V and 3 from J, leaving 18 bases between them. Germline V gene sequence: CDR1 DFQATT, CDR2 SNEGSKA (reference sequence). CDR3 length: 17 residues. CDR3 coding DNA: TGCAGTGCTAGAGCCCTCGATAGAAATCTCGACACCGGGGAGCTGTTTTTT. The encoded protein is CSARALDRNLDTGELFF.

In its sample, this clonotype was seen a few times. DNA for the CDR3: TGCGCCAGCAGAGATATCGGGATATACATTCAGTACTTC. This encodes CASRDIGIYIQYF. This chain uses TRBV5-1 with TRBJ2-4, with a possible D match to TRBD2 (5 bases). Trimming stripped 5 bases from V and 8 bases from J, with 14 bases between. CDR1 and CDR2 (germline): SGHRS, YFSETQ. The CDR3 consists of 13 residues.

This clonotype was seen ten or more times. The chain has TRBV4-3 and TRBJ2-3; possibly TRBD2 for D (6 bases). The V end was cut by 3 bases, the J end by 4 bases, with 14 bases between. Germline V gene data show CDR1 as LGHNA and CDR2 as YSLEER. The CDR3 extends over 15 amino acids. The CDR3 DNA sequence: TGCGCCAGCAGCCAGCGGAGGGCCGTTGCAGATACGCAGTATTTT. This encodes CASSQRRAVADTQYF.

The chain joins TRBV7-6 to TRBJ2-7; a weak D match, TRBD2 (6 bases). Germline CDR1 reads SGHVS; CDR2 reads FNYEAQ. The CDR3 extends over 14 amino acids. V was clipped by 6 bases and J by 7 bases, with 19 bases between them. CDR3 in DNA: TGTGCCAGCAGAACCGCCGGGGGAGGCGGGGAGCAGTACTTC. This codes for CASRTAGGGGEQYF.

This clonotype appeared a few times. This sequence joins TRBV29-1 and TRBJ1-1; D gene ambiguous. Between the trimmed V and J ends, which lost 2 bases and 0 bases, there was a span of 7 bases. Germline assignment: CDR1 SQVTM and CDR2 ANQGSEA. The CDR3 is 13 residues long. DNA for the CDR3: TGCAGCGTTGAAAGGGTATTGAACACTGAAGCTTTCTTT. Residues: CSVERVLNTEAFF.

This clonotype was found a few times. In nucleotides, the CDR3 is TGTGCCAGCAGCCAAGACAGCAACAATCAGCCCCAGCATTTT. Translated: CASSQDSNNQPQHF. This chain connects TRBV4-2 to TRBJ1-5; D gene uncertain. Between the trimmed V and J ends, which lost 0 bases and 3 bases, there was a span of 6 bases. This CDR3 spans 14 amino acids. The germline CDR1 and CDR2 sequences are LGHNA and YNFKEQ.

This clonotype appeared a few times. The rearrangement links TRBV20-1 to TRBJ2-1; D is possibly TRBD2 (5 bases). Germline-derived CDR1 and CDR2 are DFQATT and SNEGSKA (reference sequence). The CDR3 totals 12 residues. This CDR3 reads CSARLALNEQFF. DNA of the CDR3: TGCAGCGCCCGGCTAGCTTTGAATGAGCAGTTCTTC.

Worth noting for this clonotype: This clone may be a read error of a much larger clone one base away. The chain is built from TRBV7-2 and TRBJ2-3, with D tentatively TRBD2 (6 bases). The CDR3 extends over 14 amino acids. Germline CDR1 reads SGHTA; CDR2 reads FQGNSA. The CDR3, as DNA: TGTGTCAGCAGCTTAGGACCCCGGGAGGATACGCAGTATTTT. Its translation: CVSSLGPREDTQYF.

The chain links TRBV5-1 to TRBJ2-1; D gene uncertain. Looked up from germline, CDR1 is SGHRS and CDR2 is YFSETQ. There are 12 residues in the CDR3. Trimming shortened V by 1 base and J by 10 bases, and 9 bases separated the two germline ends. The CDR3 spells CASSLSSLEQFF. In nucleotides, the CDR3 is TGCGCCAGCAGCTTGTCAAGCCTAGAGCAGTTCTTC.

This clonotype has only a few counts. The V and J genes are TRBV24-1 and TRBJ1-1; no definite D call. Germline V gene lookup returns CDR1 KGHDR and CDR2 SFDVKD. The CDR3 covers 14 residues. V lost 2 bases and J lost 3, with 9 bases in between. CDR3 DNA: TGTGCCACCAGTGATTCCGCTAAAGACACTGAAGCTTTCTTT. Encoded protein: CATSDSAKDTEAFF.

This clonotype was seen only a few times. This chain links TRBV9 with TRBJ1-4, with D possibly being TRBD1 (5 bases). CDR3 length: 13 residues. The V gene's germline CDR1 is SGDLS and CDR2 YYNGEE. With 2 bases removed from V and 8 bases from J, the gap between germline ends came to 10 bases. In DNA form, the CDR3 reads TGTGCCAGCAGCGTTCCAGGGAGGGAAAAACTGTTTTTT. Encoded protein: CASSVPGREKLFF.

This clonotype was seen ten or more times. The chain carries TRBV7-9 and TRBJ2-1, with TRBD2 matching over 13 bases. This CDR3 has 17 residues. J lost 6 bases, V lost 4 bases, and 9 bases had no gene match. Germline CDR1 and CDR2: SEHNR and FQNEAQ (reference sequence). Here the CDR3 DNA reads TGTGCCAGCAGCTCTGGACTAGCGGGAGATTTCGGCAATGAGCAGTTCTTC. Protein: CASSSGLAGDFGNEQFF.

This clonotype was seen repeatedly, ten times or more. The chain combines TRBV5-1 with TRBJ2-7, with D possibly being TRBD2 (6 bases). Trimming removed 0 bases at V and 3 bases at J, with 10 bases between. CDR1 is SGHRS and CDR2 is YFSETQ in the germline V gene. The CDR3 covers 14 residues. The CDR3 loop reads CASSLGDSRYEQYF. Written as DNA, the CDR3 is TGCGCCAGCAGCTTGGGGGACTCTCGCTACGAGCAGTACTTC. The full variable domain, its missing parts supplied by reference TRBV5-1 and TRBJ2-7, is KAGVTQTPRYLIKTRGQQVTLSCSPISGHRSVSWYQQTPGQGLQFLFEYFSETQRNKGNFPGRFSGRQFSNSRSEMNVSTLELGDSALYLCASSLGDSRYEQYFGPGTRLTVT.

This clonotype has a handful of counts. This chain connects TRBV20-1 to TRBJ2-7; 10 bases are shared with TRBD2. V dropped 3 bases and J dropped 5; count of bases not matched to a gene: 7. Germline CDR1 reads DFQATT; CDR2 reads SNEGSKA (reference sequence). This CDR3 has 14 residues. CDR3 bases: TGCAGTGCTAGGGGAGCGGGAGGGCCGAACGAGCAGTACTTC. It is translated as CSARGAGGPNEQYF.

The CDR3 DNA follows: TGCAGCGTTGGTTACCGACAGGGACGAGAGACCCAGTACTTC. Its translation is CSVGYRQGRETQYF. The V and J genes are TRBV29-1 and TRBJ2-5; 7 positions match TRBD1. The ends lost 4 bases at V and 4 bases at J; junction bases unmatched: 9. Looked up from germline, CDR1 is SQVTM and CDR2 is ANQGSEA. The CDR3 covers 14 residues.

This clonotype was detected many times. The CDR3 DNA is TGTGCCAGCAGCTTACTTGGTACGGATACGCAGTATTTT. Its translation: CASSLLGTDTQYF. V is TRBV7-2 and J is TRBJ2-3, with D uncertain. Germline loops: CDR1 SGHTA, CDR2 FQGNSA. The CDR3 totals 13 residues. Trimming took 2 bases from V and 6 from J, leaving 9 bases between them.

The chain joins TRBV11-2 to TRBJ2-7; 11 bases are shared with TRBD2. CDR1 and CDR2 from the germline V gene are SGHAT and FQNNGV. With 0 bases clipped from V and 2 bases from J, the junction kept 12 bases outside the gene matches. The CDR3 is 19 residues long. The CDR3 DNA reads TGTGCCAGCAGCTTAGATAGACTAGCGGGATTCAACTACACCTACGAGCAGTACTTC. This encodes CASSLDRLAGFNYTYEQYF.

The gene calls are TRBV20-1 and TRBJ2-7, with 12 bases identical to TRBD2. The length of the CDR3 is 13 residues. Germline V lookup: CDR1 DFQATT, CDR2 SNEGSKA (reference sequence). Trimming took 5 bases from V and 4 from J; bases not matched to a gene: 3. The DNA for the CDR3 is TGCAGTGCTGGGACTAGCGGGCCATACGAGCAGTACTTC. Translating it yields CSAGTSGPYEQYF.

The table lists this clonotype with a few counts. The chain joins TRBV5-1 to TRBJ2-1; D is undetermined. Germline CDR1 reads SGHRS; CDR2 reads YFSETQ. Trimming removed 4 bases at V and 6 bases at J, with 17 bases between. The CDR3 spans 15 residues. CDR3 loop: CASSQAVAVSNEQFF. In DNA form, the CDR3 reads TGCGCCAGCAGCCAAGCCGTGGCAGTCTCCAATGAGCAGTTCTTC.

The chain has TRBV7-8 and TRBJ2-1; 7 bases fit TRBD1. This CDR3 has 15 amino acids. Trimming cost V 1 base and J 6 bases; bases outside gene matches: 6. CDR1 is SGHVS and CDR2 is FQNEAQ in the germline V gene. CDR3 bases: TGTGCCAGCAGCTTAGTAGGGGGCAGGGCCAATGAGCAGTTCTTC. Amino acid sequence: CASSLVGGRANEQFF.

This clonotype occurred a few times. This chain joins TRBV24-1 and TRBJ2-1; a weak D match, TRBD1 (5 bases). Germline lookup yields CDR1 KGHDR and CDR2 SFDVKD. The CDR3 runs 15 residues. Trimming took off 3 bases at V and 4 bases at J, with 12 bases between the two ends. The CDR3 protein is CATSDPGQVYNEQFF. Here the CDR3 DNA reads TGTGCCACCAGTGATCCAGGGCAGGTATACAATGAGCAGTTCTTC.

This clonotype was seen a handful of times. The chain links TRBV6-2 or TRBV6-3 to TRBJ2-7, with 8 bases matching TRBD1. The CDR3 has 16 amino acids. The germline V gene has CDR1 MNHEY and CDR2 SVGEGT. V shed 5 bases, J shed 2 bases, and the junction held 11 bases outside the gene matches. The CDR3, as DNA: TGTGCCAGCAGTACCACCGGGACAGGCTTTACCTACGAGCAGTACTTC. Its protein product is CASSTTGTGFTYEQYF.

The table lists this clonotype with many counts. The chain is built from TRBV12-3 or TRBV12-4 and TRBJ1-5; D might be TRBD1 (5 bases). Trimming took 6 bases from V and 7 from J, leaving 10 bases between them. The CDR3 sequence is 12 residues long. CDR3 protein: CASRGVGQPQHF. The DNA of the CDR3 is TGTGCCAGCAGAGGGGTAGGGCAGCCCCAGCATTTT.

This clonotype occurred a few times. The CDR3 region has the DNA TGTGCCAGCAGCCGTACAGGGGGCTATGGCTACACCTTC. Protein: CASSRTGGYGYTF. The chain links TRBV7-2 to TRBJ1-2; 8 nucleotides line up with TRBD1. This CDR3 comprises 13 residues. V shed 5 bases and J 4 bases; nucleotides not matched to a gene: 3. Per germline, CDR1 SGHTA and CDR2 FQGNSA.

The rearrangement joins TRBV20-1 to TRBJ1-6; tentative D call: TRBD1 (5 bases). The CDR3 runs to 16 residues. Germline V gene sequence: CDR1 DFQATT, CDR2 SNEGSKA (reference sequence). V was cut by 2 bases and J by 5 bases, with 16 bases left in between. CDR3 residues: CSARPPPGGDNSPLHF. The CDR3 DNA follows: TGCAGTGCTAGACCTCCTCCCGGGGGTGATAATTCACCCCTCCACTTT.

The chain links TRBV19 to TRBJ1-1; D is perhaps TRBD1 (6 bases). The CDR3 length is 11 residues. Germline CDR1 LNHDA, CDR2 SQIVND (reference sequence). The V end was cut by 6 bases, the J end by 6 bases, with 8 bases between. Here the CDR3 DNA reads TGTGCCAGTAGGTGGGGGCCTGAAGCTTTCTTT. This encodes CASRWGPEAFF.